The 27 T cell receptor beta chains below come from one sample, sequenced in a study of blood T cells in healthy people across ages. The use of a sample-barcoded 5' primer and a J-beta primer mix characterized a second PCR of about 7 to 12 cycles. TCRdb re-called the 5' RACE reads with MiXCR, one entry per CDR3 protein. The table has about 830,000 distinct CDR3 sequences, approximately 65% seen once. Sequenced sample: blood. The source is a man aged 25 to 40 in good health.

This clonotype occurred once. This chain connects TRBV3-1 to TRBJ2-4; D may correspond to TRBD1 or TRBD2 (5 bases each). The V and J ends lost 0 bases and 13 bases respectively, with 16 bases between them. This CDR3 is 14 amino acids long. Germline assignment: CDR1 LGHDT and CDR2 YNNKEL (reference sequence). CDR3 loop: CASSQEPRGVRQYF. The CDR3 DNA reads as TGTGCCAGCAGCCAAGAGCCCCGAGGGGTCCGGCAGTACTTC.

This clonotype is a singleton in its sample. V gene TRBV6-4 combines with J gene TRBJ2-1; D remains unclear. Germline CDR1 is MRHNA and CDR2 is SNTAGT. Trimming took 2 bases from V and 10 from J, leaving 12 bases between them. The CDR3 covers 13 residues. The CDR3 DNA reads TGTGCCAGCAGTGACGACCCGGCCTCGGAGCAGTTCTTC. Translating gives CASSDDPASEQFF.

J is TRBJ2-1 and V is TRBV6-6, with 12 bases lining up with TRBD2. Germline V gives CDR1 MNHNY, CDR2 SVGAGI (reference sequence). The CDR3 has 15 residues. J gave up 6 bases and V 6 bases, and 6 bases lay outside the gene matches. CDR3 sequence (DNA): TGTGCCAGCAGGCAACTAGCGGGGGGCCTCAATGAGCAGTTCTTC. It is translated as CASRQLAGGLNEQFF.

The chain has TRBV24-1 and TRBJ2-4; D remains unclear. The end of the DNA aligns better with TRBJ2-7, so the J call may be wrong. From germline, CDR1 is KGHDR and CDR2 SFDVKD. The CDR3 has 13 amino acids. The CDR3 bases are TGTGCCACCAGTGACATCACAGATTACGAGCAGTACTTC. Translating it yields CATSDITDYEQYF.

The J gene is TRBJ2-3, the V gene TRBV4-2; 7 bases map to TRBD1. The CDR3 is 15 amino acids. CDR1 is LGHNA and CDR2 is YNFKEQ in the germline V gene. Germline trimming cut 2 bases from V and 6 bases from J; bases unmatched to any gene: 8. The CDR3 coding sequence is TGTGCCAGCAGCCAACCTGACAGGGTGGGGGATACGCAGTATTTT. Translating it yields CASSQPDRVGDTQYF.

Only a few counts were recorded for this clonotype. CDR3 DNA: TGCGCCAGCAGCCAAGTGACTAGCGGTAACACAGATACGCAGTATTTT. It specifies CASSQVTSGNTDTQYF. V gene TRBV4-3 combines with J gene TRBJ2-3; 9 bases align to TRBD2. The V and J ends lost 1 base and 2 bases, in that order; junction bases with no gene match: 4. The germline CDR1 and CDR2 sequences are LGHNA and YSLEER. The CDR3 runs to 16 residues.

This clonotype was recorded a few times. The chain recombines TRBV7-3 with TRBJ2-1, with TRBD2 matching 9 bases. CDR3 length: 16 residues. The germline V gene encodes CDR1 SGHTA and CDR2 FQGTGA. V dropped 0 bases and J dropped 5; count of bases not matched to a gene: 5. The CDR3 DNA sequence: TGTGCCAGCAGCTTAACGGGCGGGGGGGCGAACAATGAGCAGTTCTTC. It translates to CASSLTGGGANNEQFF.

The rearrangement links TRBV7-2 to TRBJ2-5, with D tentatively TRBD1 (7 bases). In germline, CDR1 is SGHTA, CDR2 FQGNSA. CDR3 length: 16 residues. Trimming took 3 bases from V and 5 from J, leaving 19 bases between them. The CDR3 region is CASSLEGQISVETQYF. The CDR3 DNA sequence: TGTGCCAGCAGCTTGGAGGGACAGATCAGTGTTGAGACCCAGTACTTC.

This clonotype was detected only a few times. The gene calls are TRBV6-6 and TRBJ2-5; D may match TRBD1 or TRBD2 (5 bases each). The V gene's germline CDR1 is MNHNY and CDR2 SVGAGI (reference sequence). Trimming left V 7 bases short and J 5 bases short, with 20 bases between. CDR3 size: 15 residues. The CDR3 nucleotides read TGTGCCAGCAACGGACAATTGGGGGTATCGGAGACCCAGTACTTC. As protein: CASNGQLGVSETQYF.

The chain combines TRBV5-5 with TRBJ2-5; D is unclear. The V and J ends lost 0 bases and 0 bases respectively, with 18 bases between them. Germline V gene data show CDR1 as SGHKS and CDR2 as YYEKEE (reference sequence). The CDR3 sequence is 18 residues long. This CDR3 reads CASSLVIDARAHQETQYF. The CDR3 bases are TGTGCCAGCAGCTTGGTCATTGATGCCAGAGCCCACCAAGAGACCCAGTACTTC.

The chain carries TRBV29-1 and TRBJ2-1; D uncertain. Trimming stripped 5 bases from V and 3 bases from J, with 14 bases between. The CDR3 spans 14 residues. Germline-derived CDR1 and CDR2 are SQVTM and ANQGSEA. The CDR3 sequence: CSVLLFGNYNEQFF. The DNA of the CDR3 is TGCAGCGTTTTACTTTTTGGGAACTACAATGAGCAGTTCTTC.

V usage is TRBV6-5 and J usage is TRBJ2-3; TRBD1 might be the D (6 bases). Germline V CDR1 and CDR2: MNHEY, SVGAGI. The CDR3 sequence is 16 residues long. V lost 2 bases and J 4 bases, leaving 16 bases between the germline ends. CDR3 sequence reads: CASSYTDRRAADTQYF. As DNA, the CDR3 is TGTGCCAGCAGTTACACAGACAGGCGGGCCGCAGATACGCAGTATTTT.

The rearrangement joins TRBV27 to TRBJ2-7; 8 bases align to TRBD1. This CDR3 region has 16 residues. After removal of 1 base from V and 3 bases from J, the junction contained 8 bases not matched to a gene. Germline lookup yields CDR1 MNHEY and CDR2 SMNVEV (reference sequence). In DNA form, the CDR3 reads TGTGCCAGCAGTTTATATGGGACAGGCGTCAACTACGAGCAGTACTTC. Translating gives CASSLYGTGVNYEQYF.

V is TRBV19 and J is TRBJ1-5; D call uncertain. CDR1 LNHDA and CDR2 SQIVND come from the germline V gene (reference sequence). Deletions cut 2 bases from V and 6 bases from J, with 5 bases between. The CDR3 consists of 12 residues. The CDR3 is CASSILGQPQHF. Here the CDR3 DNA reads TGTGCCAGTAGTATATTGGGTCAGCCCCAGCATTTT.

In this sample, this clonotype turned up a few times. The chain employs TRBV27 and TRBJ2-3; D is unclear. V dropped 0 bases and J dropped 5 bases, with 12 bases sitting between them. The V gene's germline CDR1 is MNHEY and CDR2 SMNVEV (reference sequence). The CDR3 is made up of 15 amino acids. The DNA of the CDR3 is TGTGCCAGCAGTTTATCGGTCGCTCCGGAAGATACGCAGTATTTT. This translates into CASSLSVAPEDTQYF.

The chain joins TRBV2 to TRBJ2-4; 7 positions match TRBD1. After removal of 10 bases from V and 7 bases from J, the junction contained 13 bases not matched to a gene. Germline CDR1 reads SNHLY; CDR2 reads FYNNEI. This CDR3 has 14 amino acids. CDR3 in amino acids: CATASDRVENIQYF. CDR3 DNA: TGTGCCACGGCGTCCGACAGGGTAGAGAACATTCAGTACTTC.

This clonotype was counted once. The chain links TRBV6-2 or TRBV6-3 to TRBJ2-1, with 8 bases lining up with TRBD1. Germline CDR1 reads MNHEY; CDR2 reads SVGEGT. The length of the CDR3 is 15 residues. After removal of 7 bases from V and 3 bases from J, the junction contained 8 bases not matched to a gene. The CDR3 coding sequence is TGTGCCAGCACCCTGACAGGGGACGGCTACAATGAGCAGTTCTTC. Protein: CASTLTGDGYNEQFF.

The chain recombines TRBV6-2 or TRBV6-3 with TRBJ2-1; the match to TRBD1 covers 7 bases. This CDR3 contains 14 residues. V was clipped by 6 bases and J by 4 bases; unmatched bases: 6. The germline V gene encodes CDR1 MNHEY and CDR2 SVGEGT. The CDR3 is CASRDRSKYNEQFF. The CDR3 DNA reads as TGTGCCAGCAGGGACAGGTCCAAATACAATGAGCAGTTCTTC.

The chain combines TRBV20-1 with TRBJ1-5; D gene ambiguous. In germline, CDR1 is DFQATT, CDR2 SNEGSKA (reference sequence). V was cut by 0 bases and J by 1 base, with 7 bases left in between. The CDR3 runs to 14 residues. CDR3 region: CSARDPGSNQPQHF. In nucleotides, the CDR3 is TGCAGTGCTAGAGATCCCGGAAGCAATCAGCCCCAGCATTTT.

CDR3 protein: CASSYHRAGEQYF. The DNA for the CDR3 is TGTGCCAGCAGTTATCACAGGGCAGGCGAGCAGTACTTC. V usage is TRBV6-6 and J usage is TRBJ2-7; D might be TRBD1 (6 bases). The CDR3 is made up of 13 amino acids. CDR1 MNHNY and CDR2 SVGAGI come from the germline V gene (reference sequence). V was trimmed by 3 bases and J by 6 bases, leaving 12 bases between them.

This chain connects TRBV28 to TRBJ1-6; 7 bases are a match to TRBD1. CDR1 MDHEN and CDR2 SYDVKM come from the germline V gene. CDR3 length: 16 residues. The trim removed 5 bases at V and 8 bases at J, leaving 12 bases unmatched. The CDR3 DNA follows: TGTGCCAGCAGTCCACCCCCATGGGACAGCGATTCACCCCTCCACTTT. Translated, it gives CASSPPPWDSDSPLHF.

Comments on this clonotype: The final CDR3 position lacks the conserved phenylalanine or tryptophan, pointing to a likely read error. The chain carries TRBV6-2 or TRBV6-3 and TRBJ2-4; 7 nucleotides line up with TRBD1. The CDR3 runs 14 residues. From germline, CDR1 is MNHEY and CDR2 SVGEGT. V was pared by 6 bases and J by 0 bases, with 2 bases of the junction left unmatched. CDR3 nucleotides: TGTGCCAGCAGCAGGGGGTCAGCCAAAAACATTCAGTACTTA. This encodes CASSRGSAKNIQYL.

This chain joins TRBV6-2 or TRBV6-3 and TRBJ1-5; D remains unclear. V was shortened by 6 bases and J by 5 bases, with 8 bases between the two germline ends. The CDR3 has 12 residues. CDR1 is MNHEY and CDR2 is SVGEGT in the germline V gene. CDR3 coding DNA: TGTGCCAGCAGGGCCAGAGATCAGCCCCAGCATTTT. Translated: CASRARDQPQHF.

The chain joins TRBV4-2 to TRBJ2-1, with 11 bases that match TRBD2. Germline V gene data show CDR1 as LGHNA and CDR2 as YNFKEQ. The junction had 1 base not matched to a gene; V was cut back by 1 base and J by 11 bases. This CDR3 spans 13 amino acids. CDR3 region: CASSQASGGKQFF. CDR3 in DNA: TGTGCCAGCAGCCAAGCTAGCGGGGGGAAGCAGTTCTTC.

This sequence joins TRBV12-5 and TRBJ2-3, with D unclear. The germline CDR1 and CDR2 sequences are LGHNT and FRNRAP. V gave up 7 bases and J gave up 4 bases, with 9 bases separating them. This CDR3 comprises 12 residues. The CDR3 loop is CASAPRADTQYF. As DNA, the CDR3 is TGTGCTAGTGCCCCTCGAGCAGATACGCAGTATTTT. The full variable domain, its missing parts supplied by reference TRBV12-5 and TRBJ2-3, is DARVTQTPRHKVTEMGQEVTMRCQPILGHNTVFWYRQTMMQGLELLAYFRNRAPLDDSGMPKDRFSAEMPDATLATLKIQPSEPRDSAVYFCASAPRADTQYFGPGTRLTVL.

This chain connects TRBV9 to TRBJ2-7; the D is unclear. Trimming pared 0 bases from V and 4 bases from J, leaving 8 bases between. The CDR3 is 13 residues long. The germline V gene encodes CDR1 SGDLS and CDR2 YYNGEE. The CDR3 protein is CASSVDGRYEQYF. CDR3 DNA sequence: TGTGCCAGCAGCGTAGATGGCCGATACGAGCAGTACTTC.

This clonotype came up once. This chain connects TRBV7-2 to TRBJ2-5; 12 positions agree with TRBD2. Gene TRBJ2-1 matches the end of the DNA better, so the J call may be wrong. Germline V lookup: CDR1 SGHTA, CDR2 FQGNSA. The CDR3 is made up of 15 amino acids. The CDR3 is CASSRTSGTQETQFF. The CDR3 DNA sequence: TGTGCCAGCAGCCGGACTAGCGGGACCCAAGAGACCCAGTTCTTC.